This T cell receptor (beta chain) was recovered during a study of neurological immune-mediated disorders. Notes on the study in general: The study found the most TCR clonal expansion in HTLV-1-associated myelopathy and the least in multiple sclerosis, below healthy controls. TCR-beta repertoires seemed private in all groups, with no expanded CDR3 amino acid sequences shared. The multiple sclerosis repertoire cluster lacked an association with any feature, whether clinical or MRI.

The cDNA came from 5'RACE with 10-nucleotide random UMIs. TCRdb called the 5' RACE reads again in MiXCR, with one record for every CDR3 protein. The repertoire consists of under 100,000 distinct CDR3 sequences, with around 4.5% occurring once and the leading ten covering over 5.5%. Trimming shortened V by 2 bases and J by 3 bases, and 11 bases separated the two germline ends. This CDR3 spans 15 amino acids. CDR1 LGHDT and CDR2 YNNKEL come from the germline V gene (reference sequence). Time point denoted: longitudinal time-point 3. In this sample, this clonotype turned up many times. The antigen is not known.

The chain couples TRBV3-1 to TRBJ1-5; D is unresolved. The sample comprised PBMCs. This sequence originates from a woman aged 55-69 years with multiple sclerosis. The DNA for the CDR3 is TGTGCCAGCAGCCAAAACTCGTTCCCCAATCAGCCCCAGCATTTT. Translation: CASSQNSFPNQPQHF.